Below, 28 T cell receptor beta chains from the same sample are listed, as sequenced in a study of cytomegalovirus exposure and HLA in healthy donors. The table came from immunoSEQ multiplex PCR; TCRdb's copy has only in-frame clones and leaves some out. The data contain around 250,000 clones, 90% of them singletons. Sequenced input: PBMCs. These receptors all come from a woman between 18 and 29 years old in good health and CMV-seronegative.

In DNA, the CDR3 is TGTGCCAGCAGTTTTTGGACTAGCGGCACAGATACGCAGTATTTT. Amino acids: CASSFWTSGTDTQYF. The rearrangement joins TRBV28 to TRBJ2-3; 9 nucleotides match TRBD2. There are 15 residues in the CDR3. Germline CDR1 reads MDHEN; CDR2 reads SYDVKM. J lost 1 base, V lost 3 bases, and 2 bases had no gene match.

Regarding this clone: One end of the junction fails to match germline, which may point to a read error. This chain links TRBV5-1 with TRBJ2-7; TRBD2 might be the D (7 bases). The germline V gene has CDR1 SGHRS and CDR2 YFSETQ. The CDR3 has 12 amino acids. CDR3 amino acids: CASSLGPGGENF. DNA for the CDR3: TGCGCCAGCAGCTTGGGACCGGGGGGCGAAAACTTC.

A single count supports this clone. V and J are TRBV7-9 and TRBJ1-1, with a weak D call TRBD1 (6 bases). The CDR3 loop spans 14 amino acids. Germline lookup yields CDR1 SEHNR and CDR2 FQNEAQ (reference sequence). V dropped 3 bases and J dropped 4 bases, with 12 bases sitting between them. The CDR3 sequence is CASSFWGLGTEAFF. As DNA, the CDR3 is TGTGCCAGCAGCTTTTGGGGGCTCGGCACTGAAGCTTTCTTT.

This clone was detected once. This rearrangement joins TRBV2 to TRBJ2-7; 8 positions match TRBD1. This CDR3 has 13 residues. Trimming removed 9 bases from V and 2 bases from J; junction bases left unmatched: 6. The germline V gene encodes CDR1 SNHLY and CDR2 FYNNEI. CDR3 DNA sequence: TGTGCCAGAAAGGGGACAGGTGCCTACGAGCAGTACTTC. It specifies CARKGTGAYEQYF. Variable domain in full (rest from reference TRBV2 and TRBJ2-7): EPEVTQTPSHQVTQMGQEVILRCVPISNHLYFYWYRQILGQKVEFLVSFYNNEISEKSEIFDDQFSVERPDGSNFTLKIRSTKLEDSAMYFCARKGTGAYEQYFGPGTRLTVT.

The chain couples TRBV4-1 to TRBJ2-3; the D gene is possibly TRBD2 (5 bases). The CDR3 length is 17 residues. Germline CDR1 reads MGHRA; CDR2 reads YSYEKL. Trimming left V 0 bases short and J 0 bases short, with 13 bases between. The CDR3 DNA follows: TGCGCCAGCAGCCAAGACCCGACGGGGAGAAGCACAGATACGCAGTATTTT. Protein sequence: CASSQDPTGRSTDTQYF.

The V call is TRBV6-1, the J call TRBJ2-2; 15 nucleotides align to TRBD2. Losses at the gene ends were 4 bases for V and 6 bases for J; bases not matched to a gene: 0. CDR3 length: 15 amino acids. CDR1 and CDR2 (germline): MNHNS, SASEGT. The CDR3 spells CASSGTSGGAGELFF. CDR3 DNA sequence: TGTGCCAGCAGTGGGACTAGCGGGGGGGCCGGGGAGCTGTTTTTT.

The chain joins TRBV7-8 to TRBJ1-3; D gene unclear. The germline V gene has CDR1 SGHVS and CDR2 FQNEAQ. The CDR3 covers 15 residues. V was clipped by 5 bases and J by 0 bases, with 11 bases between them. CDR3 coding DNA: TGTGCCAGCAGCGAAGAAACGCGCTCTGGAAACACCATATATTTT. This encodes CASSEETRSGNTIYF.

This chain uses TRBV11-3 with TRBJ2-2; unclear D gene. Germline lookup yields CDR1 SGHNT and CDR2 YENEEA. Trimming left V 4 bases short and J 4 bases short, with 13 bases between. This CDR3 comprises 15 residues. Here the CDR3 DNA reads TGTGCCAGCAGCTCTAACGTCCCGGGCACCGGGGAGCTGTTTTTT. Protein sequence: CASSSNVPGTGELFF.

V is TRBV7-9 and J is TRBJ1-4; D perhaps matches TRBD1 (6 bases). Trimming pared 5 bases from V and 8 bases from J, leaving 18 bases between. The CDR3 runs to 15 residues. Germline CDR1 reads SEHNR; CDR2 reads FQNEAQ (reference sequence). In DNA, the CDR3 is TGTGCCAGCAGCCGTCCGGGGTCCACAGGGGAAAAACTGTTTTTT. Protein: CASSRPGSTGEKLFF. Based on the CDR3 plus reference TRBV7-9 and TRBJ1-4, the full variable domain is DTGVSQNPRHKITKRGQNVTFRCDPISEHNRLYWYRQTLGQGPEFLTYFQNEAQLEKSRLLSDRFSAERPKGSFSTLEIQRTEQGDSAMYLCASSRPGSTGEKLFFGSGTQLSVL.

The rearrangement joins TRBV25-1 to TRBJ1-6; 10 bases align to TRBD1. Trimming cost V 4 bases and J 9 bases; bases outside gene matches: 0. The CDR3 has 13 residues. Per the germline V gene, CDR1 is MGHDK and CDR2 is SYGVNS. The CDR3 DNA follows: TGTGCCAGCAGTGGACAGGGGGCTTCACCCCTCCACTTT. As protein: CASSGQGASPLHF.

This chain joins TRBV19 and TRBJ1-2; the D gene is possibly TRBD1 (5 bases). Trimming cost V 1 base and J 2 bases, with 8 bases left between them. This CDR3 has 14 amino acids. The V gene's germline CDR1 is LNHDA and CDR2 SQIVND (reference sequence). CDR3 sequence: CASSIAGHNYGYTF. DNA for the CDR3: TGTGCCAGTAGTATAGCCGGACACAACTATGGCTACACCTTC.

The chain joins TRBV5-1 to TRBJ2-2; perhaps TRBD2 as D (6 bases). Germline lookup yields CDR1 SGHRS and CDR2 YFSETQ. The germline V and J ends were trimmed by 4 bases and 0 bases, with 19 bases remaining between them. This CDR3 comprises 18 residues. For the CDR3, the DNA is TGCGCCAGCAGCGACGGGAGCACCCCTTTTACGAACACCGGGGAGCTGTTTTTT. This codes for CASSDGSTPFTNTGELFF.

The table lists this clone with a few counts. The gene calls are TRBV5-1 and TRBJ1-2; maybe TRBD1 (6 bases). CDR3 size: 12 residues. V was pared by 0 bases and J by 8 bases, with 8 bases between. Germline assignment: CDR1 SGHRS and CDR2 YFSETQ. CDR3 protein: CASSLEGVGYTF. The CDR3, as DNA: TGCGCCAGCAGCTTGGAGGGGGTCGGCTACACCTTC.

This clone has just a few counts. This chain connects TRBV28 to TRBJ2-7; D is unclear. Germline CDR1 is MDHEN and CDR2 is SYDVKM. This CDR3 comprises 12 residues. V lost 2 bases and J 6 bases, leaving 8 bases between the germline ends. The CDR3 nucleotides are TGTGCCAGCAGTTTAACCCGCGCCGAGCAGTACTTC. This codes for CASSLTRAEQYF.

CDR3 DNA: TGTGCCAGTAGTACCGGACAGGGATTGAACACTGAAGCTTTCTTT. This translates into CASSTGQGLNTEAFF. This rearrangement joins TRBV19 to TRBJ1-1, with 8 nucleotides matching TRBD1. The trim removed 4 bases at V and 0 bases at J, leaving 4 bases unmatched. In germline, CDR1 is LNHDA, CDR2 SQIVND (reference sequence). This CDR3 spans 15 amino acids.

V usage is TRBV4-2 and J usage is TRBJ2-1; D remains ambiguous. The germline CDR1 and CDR2 sequences are LGHNA and YNFKEQ. V was pared by 0 bases and J by 10 bases, with 13 bases between. The CDR3 runs 14 residues. The CDR3 loop reads CASSQDQVGREQFF. The CDR3, as DNA: TGTGCCAGCAGCCAAGATCAGGTAGGCAGGGAGCAGTTCTTC.

V usage is TRBV5-6 and J usage is TRBJ2-4, with 8 bases identical to TRBD2. V lost 3 bases to trimming and J lost 8 bases; unmatched junction nucleotides: 16. The CDR3 is 17 residues long. The germline V gene encodes CDR1 SGHDT and CDR2 YYEEEE. CDR3 coding DNA: TGTGCCAGCAGCTATCCGGGGAGCGGGGGAATTGGGGACATTCAGTACTTC. Translating gives CASSYPGSGGIGDIQYF.

The chain combines TRBV6-1 with TRBJ1-2, with D perhaps matching TRBD1 (5 bases). Per the germline V gene, CDR1 is MNHNS and CDR2 is SASEGT. V dropped 4 bases and J dropped 6 bases, with 15 bases sitting between them. CDR3 size: 14 residues. In DNA form, the CDR3 reads TGTGCCAGCAGTGTGGTTAGGGGCCGAGATGGCTACACCTTC. It is translated as CASSVVRGRDGYTF.

The chain is built from TRBV11-2 and TRBJ1-2, with 8 bases identical to TRBD1. The V segment lost 4 bases and the J segment 12 bases; nucleotides outside the gene matches: 10. Germline V lookup: CDR1 SGHAT, CDR2 FQNNGV. There are 13 residues in the CDR3. Here the CDR3 reads CASSSSDRDDDTF. DNA of the CDR3: TGTGCCAGCAGCTCTTCGGACAGGGACGATGACACCTTC.

The V call is TRBV6-1, the J call TRBJ2-2, with TRBD1 matching over 11 bases. Looked up from germline, CDR1 is MNHNS and CDR2 is SASEGT. The CDR3 has 15 amino acids. With V trimmed by 8 bases and J by 6 bases, 8 bases remained unmatched. As DNA, the CDR3 is TGTGCCAGCGATAGATGGACAGGGGGCTCCGGGGAGCTGTTTTTT. Protein sequence: CASDRWTGGSGELFF.

This clone appeared a single time. The J gene is TRBJ2-1, the V gene TRBV5-1; 8 bases are a match to TRBD1. V shed 2 bases and J 6 bases; nucleotides not matched to a gene: 7. Germline V gives CDR1 SGHRS, CDR2 YFSETQ. This CDR3 spans 15 amino acids. CDR3: CASSFPDRVGNEQFF. CDR3 in DNA: TGCGCCAGCAGCTTTCCGGACAGGGTAGGCAATGAGCAGTTCTTC.

The chain recombines TRBV5-4 with TRBJ2-3; tentative D call: TRBD1 (6 bases). The V gene lost 4 bases and the J gene lost 2 bases, with 23 bases spanning the gap. The CDR3 totals 18 residues. The germline V gene has CDR1 SGHNT and CDR2 YYREEE (reference sequence). The CDR3 reads CASSGEGDNNYPTDTQYF. CDR3 nucleotide sequence: TGTGCCAGCAGCGGAGAAGGGGACAATAATTACCCCACAGATACGCAGTATTTT.

This chain joins TRBV6-6 and TRBJ2-7; 10 nucleotides line up with TRBD1. From germline, CDR1 is MNHNY and CDR2 SVGAGI (reference sequence). J gave up 5 bases and V 4 bases, and 5 bases lay outside the gene matches. The length of the CDR3 is 14 residues. The CDR3 coding sequence is TGTGCCAGCAGTTTGACAGGGGGCCGCGACGAGCAGTACTTC. Amino acid sequence: CASSLTGGRDEQYF.

This chain connects TRBV20-1 to TRBJ2-7, with D maybe TRBD1 (6 bases). This CDR3 has 11 residues. Germline V gene sequence: CDR1 DFQATT, CDR2 SNEGSKA (reference sequence). The ends were cut back, 6 bases at V and 7 bases at J, with 13 bases in the middle. This CDR3 is CSAQTGWEQYF. The DNA of the CDR3 is TGCAGTGCACAGACAGGATGGGAGCAGTACTTC.

This chain connects TRBV7-9 to TRBJ2-1, with D maybe TRBD1 (6 bases). Trimming took off 6 bases at V and 10 bases at J, with 13 bases between the two ends. This CDR3 region has 12 residues. Germline assignment: CDR1 SEHNR and CDR2 FQNEAQ (reference sequence). CDR3 sequence: CASRMTDREQFF. CDR3 bases: TGTGCCAGCAGAATGACGGACAGAGAGCAGTTCTTC.

This chain links TRBV5-4 with TRBJ2-7; 8 positions match TRBD1. The V gene end was trimmed by 4 bases and the J gene end by 7 bases; junction bases not matched to a gene: 7. From germline, CDR1 is SGHNT and CDR2 YYREEE (reference sequence). The CDR3 sequence is 13 residues long. The chain's CDR3 is CASSKGQDGEQYF. The CDR3 nucleotides are TGTGCCAGCAGCAAGGGACAGGATGGGGAGCAGTACTTC.

The chain uses TRBV5-1 and TRBJ2-5; no reliable D call. CDR1 SGHRS and CDR2 YFSETQ come from the germline V gene. This CDR3 region has 11 residues. The V end was cut by 5 bases, the J end by 5 bases, with 7 bases between. CDR3 nucleotides: TGCGCCAGCAGGGCGGAGGAGACCCAGTACTTC. This translates into CASRAEETQYF.

The J gene is TRBJ1-1, the V gene TRBV13; a possible D gene is TRBD1 (6 bases). The CDR3 totals 14 residues. From germline, CDR1 is PRHDT and CDR2 FYEKMQ (reference sequence). Deletions cut 5 bases from V and 10 bases from J, with 20 bases between. CDR3 sequence: CASSPRGRGVGAFF. The CDR3 DNA reads TGTGCCAGCAGCCCCCGCGGCAGGGGCGTGGGAGCTTTCTTT.